The T cell receptor (beta chain) under discussion was sequenced for a study of T cells in Graves' hyperthyroidism and ophthalmopathy. Study at large: Once the initial diagnosis was made, peripheral blood was obtained before any treatment.

Germline assignment: CDR1 LGHDT and CDR2 YNNKEL (reference sequence). The CDR3 runs 16 residues. V shed 0 bases and J 5 bases; nucleotides not matched to a gene: 7. With regard to this clonotype: The antigen remains undetermined.

Uncontrolled infection, other autoimmune disease, pregnancy or lactation excluded patients. Clinicians diagnosed patients from clinical symptoms, serum thyroxine and TRAb, thyroid ultrasound and orbital computed tomography. Study conclusions and caveats: A model built on 13 V-J features separated ophthalmopathy from stable hyperthyroidism.

Amplification of TCR beta CDR3 regions used RNA as the template. HTBI primers were the set used in a first-round RT-PCR of the TCR CDR3. TCRdb analysed the multiplex PCR reads with MiXCR anew, one entry per CDR3 protein. This sample has fewer than 550,000 distinct CDR3 sequences, with about 15% found just once. The chain carries TRBV3-1 and TRBJ2-5; 9 bases match TRBD1. This clonotype originated in a woman under 30 with Graves' hyperthyroidism. Source material: blood. The DNA for the CDR3 is TGTGCCAGCAGCCAAGATGGACAGGGGCCAGGGGAGACCCAGTACTTC. Amino acid sequence: CASSQDGQGPGETQYF.